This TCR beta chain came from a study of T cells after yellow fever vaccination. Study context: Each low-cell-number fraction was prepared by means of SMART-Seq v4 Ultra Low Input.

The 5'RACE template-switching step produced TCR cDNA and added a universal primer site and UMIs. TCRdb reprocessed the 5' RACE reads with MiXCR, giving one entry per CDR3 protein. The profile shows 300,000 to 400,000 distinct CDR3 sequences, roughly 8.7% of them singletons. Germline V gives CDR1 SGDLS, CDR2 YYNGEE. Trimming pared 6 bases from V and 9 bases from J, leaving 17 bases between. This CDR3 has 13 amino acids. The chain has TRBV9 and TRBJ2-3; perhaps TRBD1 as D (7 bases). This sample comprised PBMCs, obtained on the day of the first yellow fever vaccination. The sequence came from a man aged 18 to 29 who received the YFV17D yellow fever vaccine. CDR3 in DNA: TGTGCCAGCAACGAAGGGGGCGGGACAACGCAGTATTTT. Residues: CASNEGGGTTQYF.